Given below is one T cell receptor (beta chain) in context. Its antigen is as yet unknown. Repertoires were generated with immunoSEQ multiplex PCR, while TCRdb's copy carries only in-frame clones and drops some. Counted here are a few hundred thousand clones, 86% occurring once; the ten biggest clones make up around 0.8%. Germline V CDR1 and CDR2: SGHKS, YYEKEE (reference sequence). Trimming shortened V by 0 bases and J by 5 bases, and 14 bases separated the two germline ends. The CDR3 is 15 residues long. The sample comes from a study of cytomegalovirus exposure and HLA in healthy donors. The overall study: Later analysis reported that the approximately 130 validation repertoires shared the platform of the 500 to 850 first-cohort repertoires. Study findings and constraints: Generally TCR sequences proved uncommon, though certain public TCRs appeared in numerous donors. Subsequent analysis showed first-cohort TCR clusters tending to co-occur in around 110 validation repertoires. Investigators reported approximately 150 TCR beta chains as tied to cytomegalovirus.

The source of this sequence is a woman aged 18-30 years in good health and CMV-seronegative. The specimen sequenced was PBMCs. The rearrangement links TRBV5-5 to TRBJ1-2; tentative D call: TRBD1 (6 bases). This CDR3 is CASSLEDGRGYGYTF. The CDR3 region has the DNA TGTGCCAGCAGCTTGGAGGACGGGAGGGGGTATGGCTACACCTTC.